Below are 29 T cell receptor beta chains sequenced from a single sample in a study of blood T cell repertoires in COVID-19. Using immunoSEQ multiplex PCR, the repertoire was profiled, and TCRdb retains in-frame clones only, with some absent. This table holds 200,000 to 250,000 clones, about 80% found once. Sequenced input: PBMCs or T cells enriched from blood (not recorded which). The receptors stem from a woman between 45 and 65 years old who had been exposed to COVID-19.

Details on this clone: A much larger clone differs by one base, so this may be a read error. The V gene is TRBV6-5, the J gene TRBJ1-1; no reliable D call. Germline assignment: CDR1 MNHEY and CDR2 SVGAGI. The CDR3 has 13 amino acids. V dropped 6 bases and J dropped 1 base, with 9 bases sitting between them. For the CDR3, the DNA is TGTGCCAGCAGCCAGACAAAGAACACTGAAGCTTTCTTT. This encodes CASSQTKNTEAFF.

The V call is TRBV27, the J call TRBJ1-1, with D maybe TRBD1 (6 bases). V gave up 6 bases and J gave up 1 base, with 15 bases separating them. Germline CDR1 MNHEY, CDR2 SMNVEV (reference sequence). The CDR3 covers 15 residues. The CDR3 protein is CASSPLGGGNTEAFF. The CDR3 DNA follows: TGTGCCAGCAGCCCTTTAGGGGGGGGGAACACTGAAGCTTTCTTT.

Only a few counts were recorded for this clone. This rearrangement joins TRBV18 to TRBJ1-1, with no clear D. CDR3 length equals 14 residues. CDR1 is KGHSH and CDR2 is LQKENI in the germline V gene. With 1 base removed from V and 0 bases from J, the gap between germline ends came to 6 bases. CDR3 in DNA: TGTGCCAGCTCACCACGCCAGGTGAACACTGAAGCTTTCTTT. This translates into CASSPRQVNTEAFF.

The CDR3 DNA sequence: TGTGCCAGCAGCGTGGGACAGGGAGGCTCTGGGGCCAACGTCCTGACTTTC. Amino acid sequence: CASSVGQGGSGANVLTF. The V gene is TRBV7-6, the J gene TRBJ2-6, with 9 bases identical to TRBD1. Germline CDR1 and CDR2: SGHVS and FNYEAQ. V lost 5 bases to trimming and J lost 0 bases; unmatched junction nucleotides: 5. This CDR3 is built from 17 residues.

This chain connects TRBV7-9 to TRBJ2-7; tentatively, D is TRBD2 (7 bases). V shed 5 bases and J shed 3 bases, with 17 bases lying between them. The CDR3 contains 15 residues. Germline V CDR1 and CDR2: SEHNR, FQNEAQ (reference sequence). The CDR3 region is CASSTKRGGLYEQYF. CDR3 nucleotides: TGTGCCAGCAGCACCAAGAGGGGGGGACTCTACGAGCAGTACTTC.

This clone was picked up a small number of times. The chain is built from TRBV5-4 and TRBJ2-2, with 12 bases that match TRBD2. Germline assignment: CDR1 SGHNT and CDR2 YYREEE (reference sequence). The CDR3 is 16 residues long. J lost 4 bases, V lost 4 bases, and 5 bases had no gene match. CDR3 region: CASSPPGLAGTGELFF. The CDR3, as DNA: TGTGCCAGCAGCCCGCCGGGACTAGCGGGCACCGGGGAGCTGTTTTTT.

This clone has more than one count but fewer than ten. The genes are TRBV30 and TRBJ2-5; 10 nucleotides agree with TRBD1. Germline V CDR1 and CDR2: GTSNPN, SVGIG (reference sequence). CDR3 size: 16 residues. After removal of 0 bases from V and 4 bases from J, the junction contained 8 bases not matched to a gene. CDR3 sequence reads: CAWSVGTGDWIETQYF. In DNA form, the CDR3 reads TGTGCCTGGAGTGTAGGGACAGGGGATTGGATAGAGACCCAGTACTTC.

The V and J genes are TRBV15 and TRBJ2-1; tentatively, D is TRBD1 (6 bases). V was shortened by 0 bases and J by 0 bases, with 18 bases between the two germline ends. CDR1 and CDR2 from the germline V gene are LNHNV and YYDKDF (reference sequence). The CDR3 is 19 amino acids. In nucleotides, the CDR3 is TGTGCCACCAGCAGAGAAGGAGTGGGGGCCACGAGCTCCTACAATGAGCAGTTCTTC. Its translation: CATSREGVGATSSYNEQFF.

The rearrangement uses TRBV18 and TRBJ2-7; D gene ambiguous. Trimming shortened V by 2 bases and J by 1 base, and 6 bases separated the two germline ends. This CDR3 has 13 residues. Germline CDR1 KGHSH, CDR2 LQKENI. Written as DNA, the CDR3 is TGTGCCAGCTCACCAACAGCATCCTACGAGCAGTACTTC. Protein product: CASSPTASYEQYF.

The J gene is TRBJ2-1, the V gene TRBV19, with a possible D match to TRBD2 (5 bases). V was pared by 5 bases and J by 7 bases, with 18 bases between. Germline-derived CDR1 and CDR2 are LNHDA and SQIVND (reference sequence). This CDR3 spans 15 amino acids. CDR3 residues: CASSASSGGRNEQFF. The CDR3 DNA reads as TGTGCCAGTAGTGCCTCCAGCGGTGGTAGAAATGAGCAGTTCTTC.

The rearrangement joins TRBV15 to TRBJ2-7, with D perhaps TRBD2 (6 bases). The CDR3 runs 18 residues. Germline loops: CDR1 LNHNV, CDR2 YYDKDF (reference sequence). V shed 0 bases and J shed 7 bases, with 25 bases lying between them. The CDR3 is CATSRDQRLGGERKEQYF. Here the CDR3 DNA reads TGTGCCACCAGCAGAGATCAGCGCCTCGGGGGAGAGCGCAAGGAGCAGTACTTC.

The chain couples TRBV3-1 (or the pseudogene TRBV3-2) to TRBJ1-1; D is unresolved. The CDR3 is made up of 15 amino acids. The germline gives CDR1 LGHDT, CDR2 YNNKEL (reference sequence). V lost 1 base to trimming and J lost 4 bases, with 13 bases between them. CDR3 region: CASSQVPNPVTEAFF. The CDR3 DNA reads as TGTGCCAGCAGCCAAGTTCCCAACCCGGTCACTGAAGCTTTCTTT.

This clone was recorded once. The chain has TRBV5-1 and TRBJ2-2, with a tentative D call TRBD2 (6 bases). CDR3 length: 13 residues. The germline V gene encodes CDR1 SGHRS and CDR2 YFSETQ. V lost 4 bases, J lost 5 bases, and 9 bases lay in between. CDR3 residues: CASSGGVTGELFF. CDR3 nucleotides: TGCGCCAGCAGCGGCGGGGTTACCGGGGAGCTGTTTTTT.

This sequence joins TRBV2 and TRBJ1-1; tentative D call: TRBD1 (5 bases). V shed 4 bases and J shed 1 base, with 16 bases lying between them. The V gene's germline CDR1 is SNHLY and CDR2 FYNNEI. The CDR3 loop spans 16 amino acids. CDR3 DNA: TGTGCCAGCAGTGTATCTCAGGGAACTGGGAACACTGAAGCTTTCTTT. Its translation is CASSVSQGTGNTEAFF. Based on the CDR3 plus reference TRBV2 and TRBJ1-1, the full variable domain is EPEVTQTPSHQVTQMGQEVILRCVPISNHLYFYWYRQILGQKVEFLVSFYNNEISEKSEIFDDQFSVERPDGSNFTLKIRSTKLEDSAMYFCASSVSQGTGNTEAFFGQGTRLTVV.

V is TRBV5-1 and J is TRBJ2-2; D unclear. Germline V gene sequence: CDR1 SGHRS, CDR2 YFSETQ. The CDR3 has 14 residues. Trimming cost V 2 bases and J 4 bases, with 9 bases left between them. CDR3 protein: CASSFNLATGELFF. The CDR3 region has the DNA TGCGCCAGCAGCTTCAACTTAGCCACCGGGGAGCTGTTTTTT.

V usage is TRBV18 and J usage is TRBJ1-3, with D maybe TRBD1 (5 bases). CDR3 length: 17 amino acids. Trimming pared 2 bases from V and 1 base from J, leaving 15 bases between. Germline V CDR1 and CDR2: KGHSH, LQKENI. The CDR3 coding sequence is TGTGCCAGCTCACCAACCCGGGACGGGGGTTCTGGAAACACCATATATTTT. As protein: CASSPTRDGGSGNTIYF. Full variable domain (outside the CDR3, taken from reference TRBV18 and TRBJ1-3): NAGVMQNPRHLVRRRGQEARLRCSPMKGHSHVYWYRQLPEEGLKFMVYLQKENIIDESGMPKERFSAEFPKEGPSILRIQQVVRGDSAAYFCASSPTRDGGSGNTIYFGEGSWLTVV.

The V gene is TRBV19, the J gene TRBJ1-5; D perhaps matches TRBD1 (5 bases). The CDR3 spans 12 residues. Trimming stripped 11 bases from V and 3 bases from J, with 11 bases between. CDR1 is LNHDA and CDR2 is SQIVND in the germline V gene (reference sequence). The CDR3 loop reads CASRGVNQPQHF. The CDR3 nucleotides read TGTGCCTCAAGGGGTGTCAATCAGCCCCAGCATTTT.

The rearrangement uses TRBV5-1 and TRBJ1-1, with D maybe TRBD1 (5 bases). V gave up 0 bases and J gave up 3 bases, with 15 bases separating them. The germline V gene encodes CDR1 SGHRS and CDR2 YFSETQ. The length of the CDR3 is 16 residues. CDR3 loop: CASSLAGGRGDTEAFF. CDR3 in DNA: TGCGCCAGCAGCTTGGCCGGGGGACGCGGGGACACTGAAGCTTTCTTT.

The rearrangement links TRBV27 to TRBJ1-5; 7 bases line up with TRBD1. The V and J ends lost 4 bases and 8 bases, in that order; junction bases with no gene match: 8. The V gene's germline CDR1 is MNHEY and CDR2 SMNVEV (reference sequence). This CDR3 has 14 residues. The DNA of the CDR3 is TGTGCCAGCAGTTCAAGGGGGCGGACGGAGCCCCAGCATTTT. Translated: CASSSRGRTEPQHF.

The chain has TRBV16 and TRBJ1-1; D is unclear. This CDR3 has 12 amino acids. Per germline, CDR1 KGHSY and CDR2 FQNENV. With 3 bases removed from V and 8 bases from J, the gap between germline ends came to 10 bases. CDR3 amino acids: CASSQADGEAFF. CDR3 nucleotides: TGTGCCAGCAGCCAGGCCGACGGGGAAGCTTTCTTT.

The chain couples TRBV9 to TRBJ2-3, with TRBD2 matching 8 bases. This CDR3 contains 16 residues. The J segment lost 0 bases and the V segment lost 3 bases, leaving 6 bases of the junction unmatched. Germline V CDR1 and CDR2: SGDLS, YYNGEE. The CDR3 loop is CASSASGGGSTDTQYF. DNA for the CDR3: TGTGCCAGCAGCGCAAGCGGGGGAGGCAGCACAGATACGCAGTATTTT.

The count of this clone is one. V is TRBV5-1 and J is TRBJ2-3; D might be TRBD1 (6 bases). Germline CDR1 SGHRS, CDR2 YFSETQ. The CDR3 has 15 residues. V gave up 5 bases and J gave up 2 bases, with 15 bases separating them. CDR3 sequence (DNA): TGCGCCAGCAGACGGGACACTAAGACCACAGATACGCAGTATTTT. Encoded protein: CASRRDTKTTDTQYF.

The chain uses TRBV30 and TRBJ1-1, with D unclear. The germline CDR1 and CDR2 sequences are GTSNPN and SVGIG (reference sequence). V lost 5 bases to trimming and J lost 0 bases, with 10 bases between them. The CDR3 has 13 residues. CDR3 protein: CAWGLTVNTEAFF. In nucleotides, the CDR3 is TGTGCCTGGGGCCTAACAGTGAACACTGAAGCTTTCTTT. Full variable domain (outside the CDR3, taken from reference TRBV30 and TRBJ1-1): SQTIHQWPATLVQPVGSPLSLECTVEGTSNPNLYWYRQAAGRGLQLLFYSVGIGQISSEVPQNLSASRPQDRQFILSSKKLLLSDSGFYLCAWGLTVNTEAFFGQGTRLTVV.

The rearrangement links TRBV9 to TRBJ1-1; perhaps TRBD1 as D (5 bases). V lost 4 bases, J lost 5 bases, and 15 bases lay in between. The germline CDR1 and CDR2 sequences are SGDLS and YYNGEE. This CDR3 has 14 amino acids. CDR3 protein: CASSPPSGGTEAFF. The CDR3 bases are TGTGCCAGCAGCCCCCCTTCGGGGGGGACTGAAGCTTTCTTT.

This rearrangement joins TRBV6-5 to TRBJ1-2, with TRBD1 as a possible D gene (5 bases). The V and J ends lost 7 bases and 2 bases respectively, with 14 bases between them. In germline, CDR1 is MNHEY, CDR2 SVGAGI. This CDR3 contains 14 residues. The chain's CDR3 is CASKSMAGNYGYTF. CDR3 nucleotides: TGTGCCAGCAAGAGTATGGCAGGGAACTATGGCTACACCTTC.

CDR3 residues: CATGTGELGTDTQYF. CDR3 nucleotide sequence: TGTGCCACCGGGACAGGGGAGCTGGGAACAGATACGCAGTATTTT. The chain employs TRBV2 and TRBJ2-3; 10 bases fit TRBD1. In germline, CDR1 is SNHLY, CDR2 FYNNEI. The CDR3 is made up of 15 amino acids. Trimming cost V 10 bases and J 3 bases; bases outside gene matches: 10.

The sample holds one count of this clone. V gene TRBV11-1 combines with J gene TRBJ2-1, with D possibly matching TRBD1 (6 bases). This CDR3 contains 13 residues. Germline V CDR1 and CDR2: SGHAT, FQDESV (reference sequence). V lost 6 bases and J 7 bases, leaving 13 bases between the germline ends. DNA of the CDR3: TGTGCCAGCAGACTAACAGGGTTGAATGAGCAGTTCTTC. Its protein is CASRLTGLNEQFF.

This clone was seen a handful of times. This chain joins TRBV7-9 and TRBJ1-2, with 10 positions matching TRBD1. Trimming at V came to 3 bases and at J to 7 bases, leaving 5 bases not matched to a gene. The CDR3 runs to 14 residues. Germline lookup yields CDR1 SEHNR and CDR2 FQNEAQ (reference sequence). CDR3 protein: CASSLGRTGGGYTF. The CDR3 region has the DNA TGTGCCAGCAGCTTGGGGCGGACAGGGGGTGGCTACACCTTC.

The chain employs TRBV29-1 and TRBJ1-5; D remains ambiguous. Trimming removed 5 bases at V and 0 bases at J, with 5 bases between. Germline CDR1 and CDR2: SQVTM and ANQGSEA. The CDR3 covers 12 residues. CDR3 in amino acids: CSVQFSNQPQHF. For the CDR3, the DNA is TGCAGCGTTCAATTTAGCAATCAGCCCCAGCATTTT.